Listed below are T cell receptor beta chains from one sample, sequenced in a study of T cell responses to AZD1222 COVID-19 vaccine. Generated by immunoSEQ multiplex PCR, the TCRdb table keeps only in-frame clones and is missing some. This table holds 140,000 to 150,000 clones, approximately 86% found once. This specimen consisted of peripheral blood, obtained 28 days after the second AZD1222 dose. These receptors all come from an adult who received the AZD1222 COVID-19 vaccine. The CDR3 runs from the conserved cysteine through the conserved F or W. The D gene is left open where the match is weak. Part of the rows lack a size; the others show once, few, many or a class for expanded clones.

>NA|NA|TRBJ1-2|TRBV25-1
CASSLTSNYGYTF
TGTGCCAGCAGTCTAACCTCTAACTATGGCTACACCTTC
>TRBD2|NA|TRBJ2-3|TRBV30
CAWRRAGGRQEDTQYF
TGTGCCTGGAGGAGAGCGGGGGGGCGTCAGGAAGATACGCAGTATTTT
>NA|NA|TRBJ2-1|TRBV5-1
CASTPRAGYNEQFF
TGCGCCAGCACCCCACGGGCGGGGTACAATGAGCAGTTCTTC
>TRBD2|NA|TRBJ2-7|TRBV27
CASSLSYLDGGEYF
TGTGCCAGCAGTTTATCTTACCTTGACGGGGGGGAGTACTTC
>TRBD2|NA|TRBJ2-7|TRBV11-2
CASLNLAGGPHEQYF
TGTGCCAGCCTCAACCTAGCGGGAGGGCCACACGAGCAGTACTTC
>NA|few|TRBJ2-2|TRBV5-6
CASSTLAPRRYTGELFF
TGTGCCAGCAGTACATTAGCTCCTCGGAGGTACACCGGGGAGCTGTTTTTT
>TRBD2|NA|TRBJ2-1|TRBV7-9
CASWNGTSGSLVYNEQFF
TGTGCCAGCTGGAATGGGACTAGCGGGAGTCTCGTTTACAATGAGCAGTTCTTC
>NA|NA|TRBJ2-3|TRBV7-6
CASSRLSDTQYF
TGTGCCAGCAGCCGCCTATCGGATACGCAGTATTTT
>NA|NA|TRBJ2-1|TRBV3-1/TRBV3-2
CASSQVRARGLYNEQFF
NA
>NA|few|TRBJ1-1|TRBV6-5
CASRGNMNTEAFF
TGTGCCAGCAGGGGTAACATGAACACTGAAGCTTTCTTT
>NA|NA|TRBJ2-1|TRBV29-1
CSVADTEQFF
TGCAGCGTTGCAGACACCGAGCAGTTCTTC
>TRBD1|NA|TRBJ1-5|TRBV25-1
CASSDDRGWNQPQHF
TGTGCCAGCAGTGATGACAGGGGATGGAATCAGCCCCAGCATTTT
>TRBD1|NA|TRBJ2-5|TRBV29-1
CSVPPGQGTETQYF
TGCAGCGTTCCTCCTGGACAGGGGACGGAGACCCAGTACTTC
>NA|NA|TRBJ1-1|TRBV3-1/TRBV3-2
CASSQLQVGTEAFF
TGTGCCAGCAGCCAACTACAGGTGGGCACTGAAGCTTTCTTT
>NA|NA|TRBJ2-2|TRBV4-1
CASSPPVGGAGTGELFF
TGCGCCAGCAGCCCCCCGGTAGGGGGGGCTGGCACCGGGGAGCTGTTTTTT
>NA|NA|TRBJ2-7|TRBV18
CASSPPGGFYEQYF
TGTGCCAGCTCACCCCCCGGGGGTTTCTACGAGCAGTACTTC
>NA|NA|TRBJ1-1|TRBV12-3/TRBV12-4
CASRREGAYEAFF
TGTGCCAGCAGGAGGGAGGGCGCCTATGAAGCTTTCTTT
>NA|NA|TRBJ1-5|TRBV11-2
CASSPTNNQPQHF
TGTGCCAGCAGCCCGACTAACAATCAGCCCCAGCATTTT
>NA|NA|TRBJ1-5|TRBV10-1
CASSREHSNQPQHF
TGCGCCAGCTCCCGGGAGCATAGCAATCAGCCCCAGCATTTT
>NA|NA|TRBJ2-5|TRBV5-1
CASSLVGEETQYF
TGCGCCAGCAGCTTGGTTGGGGAGGAGACCCAGTACTTC
>NA|NA|TRBJ1-6|TRBV9
CASSPDNSPLHF
TGTGCCAGCAGCCCCGATAATTCACCCCTCCACTTT
>TRBD2|NA|TRBJ2-5|TRBV2
CASSEGLAGDTQYF
TGTGCCAGCAGTGAAGGGTTAGCGGGGGATACCCAGTACTTC
>NA|NA|TRBJ2-3|TRBV9
CASSAMGGRGTDTQYF
TGTGCCAGCAGCGCCATGGGCGGCCGAGGGACAGATACGCAGTATTTT
>NA|NA|TRBJ1-4|TRBV21-1
CASSKVVEVKEKLFF
TGTGCCAGCAGCAAAGTGGTCGAGGTTAAGGAAAAACTGTTTTTT
>NA|NA|TRBJ2-1|TRBV9
CASSVRVDEQFF
TGTGCCAGCAGCGTCAGGGTTGATGAGCAGTTCTTC
>NA|once|TRBJ2-3|TRBV5-1
CASSLEPPTDTQYF
TGCGCCAGCAGCTTGGAACCGCCCACAGATACGCAGTATTTT
>TRBD1|NA|TRBJ1-6|TRBV27
CASSLSRTGSPLHF
TGTGCCAGCAGTTTATCCCGGACAGGTTCACCCCTCCACTTT
>NA|few|TRBJ2-1|TRBV19
CASSLLLAGGYNEQFF
TGTGCCAGTAGTCTCCTCCTAGCCGGCGGCTACAATGAGCAGTTCTTC